This T cell receptor beta chain was profiled in a study of regulatory T cells in long-lasting Graves disease. Findings and caveats of the study: Newly diagnosed patients shared about a thousand public clonotypes; persistent patients shared a few thousand.

Sample time point: newly diagnosed GD, antithyroid drugs for less than 3 months. RNA from PBMCs was the source of the TCR library. Construction of the TCR beta libraries employed iRepertoire HTBI primers in conjunction with Arm-PCR of CDR3 regions. TCRdb used MiXCR to reprocess the multiplex PCR reads, holding one entry per CDR3 protein. The data hold approximately 540,000 distinct CDR3 sequences, with 12% observed a single time. Germline CDR1 and CDR2: DFQATT and SNEGSKA (reference sequence). The CDR3 runs to 12 residues. The V gene end was trimmed by 6 bases and the J gene end by 4 bases; junction bases not matched to a gene: 5. This clonotype was counted at least ten times. Its antigen is not identified. The same sample was also studied in work on T cells in Graves' hyperthyroidism and ophthalmopathy. Per that paper: Uncontrolled infection, other autoimmune disease, pregnancy or lactation barred patients from enrollment. With the HTBI primer set, the TCR CDR3 went through a first round of RT-PCR.

The source is a woman aged 25 to 45 with Graves disease. The chain recombines TRBV20-1 with TRBJ1-2; 7 nucleotides align to TRBD1. Sequencing was performed on peripheral blood mononuclear cells (PBMCs), taken at new diagnosis, from a patient treated with antithyroid drugs. The CDR3 region has the DNA TGCAGTGCCCGGAGACAGGGCTATGGCTACACCTTC. Its translation: CSARRQGYGYTF.